The text below deals with one T cell receptor (beta chain). Each CDR3 protein gets one entry in TCRdb, which reprocessed the 5' RACE reads and gives no DNA. The sample table sets out over 150,000 distinct CDR3 sequences. The data stem from a study of T cells expressing NK-cell markers. The CDR3 covers 13 residues. CDR1 is LGHNT and CDR2 is FRNRAP in the germline V gene. Material for sequencing was blood T cells: a sorted CD56 or NKG2C T cell subset, CD4+ or CD8+ T cells, or bulk PBMC T cells (not recorded which). The chain employs TRBV12-5 and TRBJ2-1; TCRdb lists TRBD2, though no DNA is available to test this call. The sequence came from a woman aged 45-60 years in good health. The CDR3 protein is CASGPRLINEQFF. The full variable domain, rest sourced from reference TRBV12-5 and TRBJ2-1, is DARVTQTPRHKVTEMGQEVTMRCQPILGHNTVFWYRQTMMQGLELLAYFRNRAPLDDSGMPKDRFSAEMPDATLATLKIQPSEPRDSAVYFCASGPRLINEQFFGPGTRLTVL.